This T cell receptor beta chain was identified during a study of human T cells and chemical hapten exposure (dated by TCRdb to the early 2020s). Notes on the research overall: For sensitization, 2% DPC in acetone was applied to a roughly 2 cm by roughly 2 cm area of upper inner arm skin. Patch tests used Finn chambers with 0.01% DPC on the upper back, scored after 6 days by International Contact Dermatitis Research Group standards. Patients additionally received weekly therapeutic DPC doses to the scalp throughout the roughly 25-week study period. Patient blood was sampled pre-sensitization (week 0) and at 2, 6 and about 24 weeks after DPC sensitization. The libraries were sequenced as a pool, and the TCR yield per sample differed mostly because of small variations in library volumes within the pool. Alopecia areata with under or over 50% scalp involvement, alopecia totalis and alopecia universalis were represented in the patient cohort, which was mostly female. Peripheral blood TCR repertoire changes were tracked in vivo in alopecia patients during primary and secondary sensitization to the hapten diphenylcyclopropenone (DPC). Roughly 30 alopecia patients provided blood for TCR sequencing at one to four time points (pre-sensitization, 2, 6 and 24 weeks).

V loses 5 bases of germline sequence and J loses 0 bases, and the interval between the two ends is 17 bases. The CDR3, cysteine through phenylalanine, is 16 amino acids long. Of the read, only the CDR3 DNA is kept; its 48 bases are in frame from base 1. What the authors observed across the whole study: Alopecia, a presumed autoimmune disease, was present in all patients, so the immune response of the patients might differ from that of healthy individuals. Compared with pre-sensitization or healthy control sets, expanded TCRs formed significantly more large CDR3 similarity clusters, which is consistent with antigen-driven responses. No change with DPC sensitization was found in the number of TCRs above 1 in 1000 frequency, and no evidence of global repertoire structure alterations was found. After repeated subsampling, changes were observed in the strength of the expansion versus patch-test correlation and in the threshold at which the correlation became significant. Patch test score was positively correlated with the number of PT1 expanded TCRs, with significance at thresholds 8, 16 and 32 but not at 4.

Explained via the paper, the time point label denotes: patch test 2, 6 weeks after DPC sensitization. The intended sense of this specimen's treatment or condition label: therapeutic diphenylcyclopropenone sensitization with weekly scalp DPC. Blood at each patch-test visit was drawn before the patch test was applied. Patients were considered eligible if aged 18 to 70, diagnosed with alopecia and deemed suitable for DPC therapy, and patients were excluded if pregnant. Total RNA was isolated from unfractionated whole blood collected in Tempus Blood RNA tubes. The method behind the library was RACE. Sequenced on a NextSeq 500. During library preparation, unique molecular identifiers were attached to individual cDNA molecules so that TCRs could be counted in a quantitative, reproducible way. Each blood RNA sample was used to sequence both TCR alpha and TCR beta chains. In the source study's methods: A median of approximately 96,000 TCRs per sample was observed, with a range of roughly 23,224 to 750,000. The Decombinator software suite was used to annotate the V, J and CDR3 of the TCR reads. To make PS versus PT1 abundance plots, every sample was subsampled to the same number of TCRs (28,000). Expanded TCRs were defined as absent before sensitization and observed at least eight times at the 2-week time point. TCRdb reprocessing: public reads trimmed at Q25 with fastp, clones called with MiXCR, in-frame beta chains kept. Here each entry gathers all rows of one CDR3 protein and keeps the most common genes and DNA. TCRdb, rather than the study authors, made the V and J calls. Within this sample are under 75,000 distinct CDR3 sequences, with approximately 9% of them counted one time only. Of the sample, about 3.5% is held by the ten largest clones.

This clonotype has a count of ten or more. Its antigen remains undetermined. No base quality information exists; no much larger clone differs at one position. The sequence derives from a woman in her fifties or sixties with alopecia areata. Some clones in this sample may be carry-over from other donors' samples. The specimen was whole blood, collected in connection with sensitization to the hapten diphenylcyclopropenone (DPC). The chain links TRBV12-3 or TRBV12-4 with TRBJ2-7; the D gene is possibly TRBD1, with 6 bases matching. The bases read TGTGCCAGCAGTACGAGAACAGGGATGAGCTCCTACGAGCAGTACTTC. Protein translation: CASSTRTGMSSYEQYF.